The 23 T cell receptor beta chains in this list originate from one sample, sequenced in a study of beta chain features in type 1 diabetes. Expressed TCRB transcripts were sequenced, since all the RNA that had been isolated was reverse transcribed. Sequencing used immunoSEQ multiplex PCR; TCRdb keeps in-frame clones, though not all of them. The repertoire holds 200,000 to 250,000 clones, roughly 30% seen once, with approximately 4% in the top ten. Sequencing was carried out using central memory CD4+ T cells from blood. These receptors were taken from a man aged 30 to 39 in good health.

This clone came up a few times. This sequence joins TRBV18 and TRBJ2-5, with 7 bases identical to TRBD2. The CDR3 is 13 residues long. Per the germline V gene, CDR1 is KGHSH and CDR2 is LQKENI. V lost 3 bases, J lost 5 bases, and 3 bases stayed unmatched. The DNA of the CDR3 is TGTGCCAGCTCACCCTCCGGGGGGGAGACCCAGTACTTC. This translates into CASSPSGGETQYF.

As regards this clone: The junction does not match germline at one end; this may be a read error. This chain connects TRBV6-6 to TRBJ1-2, with no clear D. This CDR3 has 15 amino acids. Germline V gene lookup returns CDR1 MNHNY and CDR2 SVGAGI (reference sequence). The CDR3 loop reads CPSSSTGDVNYGYTF. DNA for the CDR3: TGTCCCAGCAGTTCAACGGGTGACGTTAACTATGGCTACACCTTC.

This clone was seen only a few times. The chain recombines TRBV6-5 with TRBJ2-7; possibly TRBD1 for D (6 bases). Germline lookup yields CDR1 MNHEY and CDR2 SVGAGI. CDR3 length: 15 amino acids. Trimming removed 6 bases at V and 0 bases at J, with 15 bases between. In nucleotides, the CDR3 is TGTGCCAGCAGCAGACAGGTTTCGAGCTCCTACGAGCAGTACTTC. Its translation is CASSRQVSSSYEQYF.

This chain connects TRBV14 to TRBJ2-7; no definite D call. This CDR3 is 13 amino acids long. With 1 base removed from V and 6 bases from J, the gap between germline ends came to 10 bases. Germline CDR1 SGHDN, CDR2 FVKESK. CDR3 amino acids: CASSQAILGEQYF. Written as DNA, the CDR3 is TGTGCCAGCAGCCAAGCAATACTGGGCGAGCAGTACTTC.

DNA of the CDR3: TGTGCCAGCAGCCTCCCGGGACAGGGAGGTGGGTATGGCTACACCTTC. The encoded protein is CASSLPGQGGGYGYTF. This chain connects TRBV7-2 to TRBJ1-2; TRBD1 aligns across 9 bases. The CDR3 runs 16 residues. Germline V lookup: CDR1 SGHTA, CDR2 FQGNSA. V trimming: 5 bases; J trimming: 5 bases; junction bases outside the gene matches: 12. Looking up the rest from reference TRBV7-2 and TRBJ1-2 gives the full variable domain: GAGVSQSPSNKVTEKGKDVELRCDPISGHTALYWYRQSLGQGLEFLIYFQGNSAPDKSGLPSDRFSAERTGGSVSTLTIQRTQQEDSAVYLCASSLPGQGGGYGYTFGSGTRLTVV.

This clone has only a few counts. This chain connects TRBV2 to TRBJ2-1; 7 nucleotides line up with TRBD2. The junction had 10 bases not matched to a gene; V was cut back by 6 bases and J by 2 bases. Germline V CDR1 and CDR2: SNHLY, FYNNEI. The CDR3 loop spans 16 amino acids. The CDR3 reads CASRSRASGAYNEQFF. DNA for the CDR3: TGTGCCAGCAGATCGAGAGCTAGCGGAGCCTACAATGAGCAGTTCTTC. Full variable domain (missing parts from reference TRBV2 and TRBJ2-1): EPEVTQTPSHQVTQMGQEVILRCVPISNHLYFYWYRQILGQKVEFLVSFYNNEISEKSEIFDDQFSVERPDGSNFTLKIRSTKLEDSAMYFCASRSRASGAYNEQFFGPGTRLTVL.

This clone showed up just a few times. Different DNA sequences within this sample yield the same CDR3. The V gene is TRBV20-1, the J gene TRBJ2-5; D is uncertain. The germline V gene has CDR1 DFQATT and CDR2 SNEGSKA (reference sequence). Deletions cut 1 base from V and 5 bases from J, with 5 bases between. CDR3 size: 11 residues. For the CDR3, the DNA is TGCAGTGCTAGAGGGGTCGAGACCCAGTACTTC. Protein: CSARGVETQYF.

The V and J genes are TRBV5-1 and TRBJ2-3; possible D gene TRBD1, 6 bases. The CDR3 contains 15 residues. Trimming took 0 bases from V and 4 from J, leaving 12 bases between them. Germline V gives CDR1 SGHRS, CDR2 YFSETQ. CDR3 nucleotides: TGCGCCAGCAGCTTGGGAGTGGGGGCTGCAGATACGCAGTATTTT. Protein sequence: CASSLGVGAADTQYF.

Remarks on this clone: This specimen includes other DNA sequences encoding the same CDR3. The V call is TRBV2, the J call TRBJ2-7; D is uncertain. The CDR3 totals 11 residues. Trimming pared 4 bases from V and 2 bases from J, leaving 3 bases between. Germline CDR1 SNHLY, CDR2 FYNNEI. The CDR3 sequence: CASSGTYEQYF. Written as DNA, the CDR3 is TGTGCCAGCAGTGGTACCTACGAGCAGTACTTC.

A few counts support this clone. The chain uses TRBV2 and TRBJ2-2, with D perhaps TRBD2 (6 bases). The CDR3 is 16 amino acids. Trimming stripped 5 bases from V and 4 bases from J, with 17 bases between. Germline-derived CDR1 and CDR2 are SNHLY and FYNNEI. Written as DNA, the CDR3 is TGTGCCAGCAGTATGGGACTCTCCGGATCCACCGGGGAGCTGTTTTTT. It encodes CASSMGLSGSTGELFF.

Note on this clone: Additional DNA sequences in this sample encode the identical CDR3. The V call is TRBV20-1, the J call TRBJ2-3; D is unclear. V was shortened by 0 bases and J by 8 bases, with 6 bases between the two germline ends. Per germline, CDR1 DFQATT and CDR2 SNEGSKA (reference sequence). The CDR3 runs 11 residues. The CDR3 loop reads CSARDLSTQYF. The CDR3 DNA sequence: TGCAGTGCTAGAGATCTATCTACGCAGTATTTT.

This clone came up a few times. This CDR3 is also generated by other DNA sequences in the sample. V usage is TRBV27 and J usage is TRBJ2-3; perhaps TRBD2 as D (6 bases). Germline V gene lookup returns CDR1 MNHEY and CDR2 SMNVEV (reference sequence). The CDR3 has 14 amino acids. V lost 2 bases and J lost 4, with 10 bases in between. The CDR3 protein is CASSLSGGADTQYF. The CDR3 DNA sequence: TGTGCCAGCAGTTTAAGTGGAGGGGCAGATACGCAGTATTTT.

The chain combines TRBV28 with TRBJ2-1; D is unclear. Trimming shortened V by 6 bases and J by 8 bases, and 23 bases separated the two germline ends. The CDR3 extends over 16 amino acids. Germline V gene lookup returns CDR1 MDHEN and CDR2 SYDVKM. CDR3 coding DNA: TGTGCCAGCAGCCGAGCCCGGACGGTAGGAATAGATGAGCAGTTCTTC. Translating gives CASSRARTVGIDEQFF.

Only a few counts were recorded for this clone. The chain combines TRBV5-4 with TRBJ2-5; no clear D gene. There are 13 residues in the CDR3. Germline V gene lookup returns CDR1 SGHNT and CDR2 YYREEE (reference sequence). V shed 0 bases and J shed 1 base, with 4 bases lying between them. CDR3 region: CASSLGGQETQYF. Here the CDR3 DNA reads TGTGCCAGCAGCTTGGGGGGCCAAGAGACCCAGTACTTC.

The gene calls are TRBV5-6 and TRBJ2-5, with a tentative D call TRBD1 (6 bases). The J call may not be correct, given that the DNA end is closer to TRBJ2-7. From germline, CDR1 is SGHDT and CDR2 YYEEEE. This CDR3 contains 13 residues. CDR3: CASRRQARDEQYF. The CDR3 nucleotides are TGTGCCAGCAGACGACAGGCCAGGGACGAGCAGTACTTC.

This clone has a handful of counts. This rearrangement joins TRBV7-2 to TRBJ1-1; 12 bases line up with TRBD1. This CDR3 has 15 residues. CDR1 SGHTA and CDR2 FQGNSA come from the germline V gene. J gave up 6 bases and V 4 bases, and 6 bases lay outside the gene matches. The chain's CDR3 is CASSSGTGGWAEAFF. DNA for the CDR3: TGTGCCAGCAGCTCCGGGACAGGGGGCTGGGCTGAAGCTTTCTTT. Full variable domain (missing parts from reference TRBV7-2 and TRBJ1-1): GAGVSQSPSNKVTEKGKDVELRCDPISGHTALYWYRQSLGQGLEFLIYFQGNSAPDKSGLPSDRFSAERTGGSVSTLTIQRTQQEDSAVYLCASSSGTGGWAEAFFGQGTRLTVV.

The V gene is TRBV30, the J gene TRBJ2-5; TRBD1 matches at 8 bases. This CDR3 has 13 amino acids. Per the germline V gene, CDR1 is GTSNPN and CDR2 is SVGIG (reference sequence). V was pared by 3 bases and J by 5 bases, with 5 bases of the junction left unmatched. The CDR3 nucleotides read TGTGCCTGGAGACAGGGGGAGTATGAGACCCAGTACTTC. As protein: CAWRQGEYETQYF.

This clone was observed at least ten times. The gene calls are TRBV7-9 and TRBJ2-7; 14 bases match TRBD2. CDR1 is SEHNR and CDR2 is FQNEAQ in the germline V gene (reference sequence). J was trimmed by 10 bases and V by 5 bases; bases with no gene match: 4. This CDR3 is built from 13 residues. CDR3 DNA sequence: TGTGCCAGCAGCCACGGGACTAGCGGGGGACAGTACTTC. This codes for CASSHGTSGGQYF.

This clone was seen more than once but under ten times. The rearrangement joins TRBV7-9 to TRBJ2-3, with D possibly being TRBD1 or TRBD2 (5 bases each). V was pared by 4 bases and J by 4 bases, with 15 bases between. The CDR3 contains 15 residues. The germline V gene encodes CDR1 SEHNR and CDR2 FQNEAQ (reference sequence). For the CDR3, the DNA is TGTGCCAGCAGCTCCTCCCTAGTGGGGGCAGATACGCAGTATTTT. This encodes CASSSSLVGADTQYF. The full variable domain, with the rest looked up from reference TRBV7-9 and TRBJ2-3, is DTGVSQNPRHKITKRGQNVTFRCDPISEHNRLYWYRQTLGQGPEFLTYFQNEAQLEKSRLLSDRFSAERPKGSFSTLEIQRTEQGDSAMYLCASSSSLVGADTQYFGPGTRLTVL.

This clone came up a few times. The chain has TRBV7-2 and TRBJ1-3; possible D gene TRBD1, 5 bases. This CDR3 has 14 residues. The germline V gene encodes CDR1 SGHTA and CDR2 FQGNSA. V was shortened by 8 bases and J by 0 bases, with 11 bases between the two germline ends. The CDR3 DNA sequence: TGTGCCAGCGCCCAGGGCCACTCTGGAAACACCATATATTTT. It codes for CASAQGHSGNTIYF.

The J gene is TRBJ1-1, the V gene TRBV6-1; 9 bases map to TRBD1. Germline V gene sequence: CDR1 MNHNS, CDR2 SASEGT. The CDR3 loop spans 15 amino acids. J gave up 4 bases and V 8 bases, and 11 bases lay outside the gene matches. The CDR3 nucleotides are TGTGCCAGCGGCCCAGTAGACAGGGGGTCCACTGAAGCTTTCTTT. It specifies CASGPVDRGSTEAFF.

Remarks on this clone: Additional DNA sequences in this sample encode the identical CDR3. This chain connects TRBV29-1 to TRBJ1-2; 10 positions agree with TRBD1. There are 11 residues in the CDR3. The junction had 4 bases not matched to a gene; V was cut back by 7 bases and J by 8 bases. CDR1 is SQVTM and CDR2 is ANQGSEA in the germline V gene. In nucleotides, the CDR3 is TGCAGCGGAGACAGGGGGCGAGGCTACACCTTC. Its protein is CSGDRGRGYTF.

The J gene is TRBJ2-1, the V gene TRBV30; D is perhaps TRBD2 (6 bases). Germline CDR1 GTSNPN, CDR2 SVGIG (reference sequence). This CDR3 region has 12 residues. Trimming stripped 5 bases from V and 2 bases from J, with 7 bases between. CDR3 in DNA: TGTGCCTGGGGCGGGACCTACAATGAGCAGTTCTTC. As protein: CAWGGTYNEQFF.